This TCR beta chain originates from a study of cytomegalovirus exposure and HLA in healthy donors. General observations from the study: TCR beta sequences reportedly predicted the HLA-A and HLA-B alleles of most subjects accurately.

Points on this clone: The antigen is unknown. Compared with germline, one end of the junction differs, possibly owing to a read error.

Amplification used 60 Vbeta primers and 13 Jbeta primers. The repertoire was sequenced with immunoSEQ multiplex PCR; TCRdb's copy has only in-frame clones and lacks some. The sample contains under 150,000 clones, about 70% of which appear only once. The germline V gene has CDR1 MDHEN and CDR2 SYDVKM. The CDR3 is 12 amino acids. The sequencing sample was made of PBMCs. The clonotype comes from a man younger than 35 in good health and CMV-seronegative. The chain employs TRBV28 and TRBJ1-1; D call uncertain. CDR3 amino acids: CASVEAGVPGVF. In DNA, the CDR3 is TGTGCCAGCGTAGAGGCCGGAGTCCCCGGGGTTTTC.